This TCR beta chain was captured in a study of blood T cells in healthy people across ages. Next came a second PCR, run for about 6 to 11 cycles, which used a sample-barcoded 5' primer along with a J-beta primer mix. One entry per CDR3 protein results from TCRdb running MiXCR on the 5' RACE reads. The sample consists of about 1.1 million distinct CDR3 sequences, less than 45% of them appearing once. Sequences were obtained from blood. This clonotype originated in a man aged 18 to 29 in good health.

In nucleotides, the CDR3 is TGCGCCAGCAGCCCTTTTGACTCTGGGGCCAACGTCCTGACTTTC. Its translation: CASSPFDSGANVLTF. The V gene is TRBV5-1, the J gene TRBJ2-6; D uncertain. The CDR3 is made up of 15 amino acids. CDR1 and CDR2 from the germline V gene are SGHRS and YFSETQ. Deletions cut 4 bases from V and 0 bases from J, with 8 bases between.